This record concerns one T cell receptor (beta chain) sequence. This record belongs to a study of blood T cell repertoires in COVID-19. Original handling: For nucleated cells, counts were estimated from reference gene primer amplification. Sequencing used immunoSEQ multiplex PCR; TCRdb keeps in-frame clones, though not all of them. The V and J calls and clone size come from that table; D and trimming were worked out from the DNA. The sample includes 52,000 or so clones, approximately 80% seen only once; the top ten take less than 25%. Germline V gene data show CDR1 as SGDLS and CDR2 as YYNGEE. The CDR3 loop spans 18 amino acids. The V segment lost 0 bases and the J segment 5 bases; nucleotides outside the gene matches: 8.

This TCR was sampled from a man between 45 and 60 years old with active or convalescent COVID-19. The chain recombines TRBV9 with TRBJ2-5; 15 bases are a match to TRBD2. The sequenced sample was peripheral blood. The CDR3 coding sequence is TGTGCCAGCAGCGTAGGTTGGTCCGGGACTAGCGGGAGGGAGACCCAGTACTTC. As protein: CASSVGWSGTSGRETQYF.